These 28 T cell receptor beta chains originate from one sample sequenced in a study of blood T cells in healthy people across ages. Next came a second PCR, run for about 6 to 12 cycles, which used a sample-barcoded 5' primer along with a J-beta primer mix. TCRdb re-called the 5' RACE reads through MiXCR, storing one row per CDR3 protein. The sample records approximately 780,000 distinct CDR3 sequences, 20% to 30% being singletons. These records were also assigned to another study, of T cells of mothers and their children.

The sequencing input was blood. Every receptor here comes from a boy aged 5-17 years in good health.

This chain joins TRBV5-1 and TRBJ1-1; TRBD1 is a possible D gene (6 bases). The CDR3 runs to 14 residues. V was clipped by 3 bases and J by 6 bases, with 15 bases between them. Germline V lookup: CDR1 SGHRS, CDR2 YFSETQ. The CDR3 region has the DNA TGCGCCAGCAGCTCGTCAGGGGATAACGCTGAAGCTTTCTTT. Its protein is CASSSSGDNAEAFF. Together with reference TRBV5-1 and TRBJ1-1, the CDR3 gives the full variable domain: KAGVTQTPRYLIKTRGQQVTLSCSPISGHRSVSWYQQTPGQGLQFLFEYFSETQRNKGNFPGRFSGRQFSNSRSEMNVSTLELGDSALYLCASSSSGDNAEAFFGQGTRLTVV.

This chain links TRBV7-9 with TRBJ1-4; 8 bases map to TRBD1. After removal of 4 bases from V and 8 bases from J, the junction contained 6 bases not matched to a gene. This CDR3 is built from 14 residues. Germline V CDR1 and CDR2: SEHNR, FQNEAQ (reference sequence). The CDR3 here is CASSYGQGAEKLFF. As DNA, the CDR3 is TGTGCCAGCAGCTACGGACAGGGTGCGGAAAAACTGTTTTTT.

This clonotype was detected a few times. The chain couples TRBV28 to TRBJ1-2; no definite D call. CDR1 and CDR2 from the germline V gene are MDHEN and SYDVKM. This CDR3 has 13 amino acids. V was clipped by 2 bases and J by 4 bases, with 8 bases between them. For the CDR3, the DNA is TGTGCCAGCAGTTTAGCCCGGAGCTATGGCTACACCTTC. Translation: CASSLARSYGYTF.

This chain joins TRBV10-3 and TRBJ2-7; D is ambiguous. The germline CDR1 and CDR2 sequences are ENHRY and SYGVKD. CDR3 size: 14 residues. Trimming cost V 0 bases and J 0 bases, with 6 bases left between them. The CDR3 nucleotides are TGTGCCATCAGTGAGTCCGACGACTCCTACGAGCAGTACTTC. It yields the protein CAISESDDSYEQYF.

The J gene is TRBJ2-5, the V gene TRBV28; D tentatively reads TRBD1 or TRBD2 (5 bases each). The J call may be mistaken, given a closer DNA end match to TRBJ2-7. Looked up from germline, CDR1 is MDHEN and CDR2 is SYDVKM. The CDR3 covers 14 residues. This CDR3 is CASSLRDPYYEQYF. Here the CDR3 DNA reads TGTGCCAGCAGTTTACGGGACCCCTACTACGAGCAGTACTTC.

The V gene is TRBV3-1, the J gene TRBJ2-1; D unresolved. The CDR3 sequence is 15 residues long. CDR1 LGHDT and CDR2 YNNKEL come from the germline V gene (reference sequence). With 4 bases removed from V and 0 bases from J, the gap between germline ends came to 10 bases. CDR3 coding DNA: TGTGCCAGCAGCCTGTATACAAGCTCCTACAATGAGCAGTTCTTC. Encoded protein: CASSLYTSSYNEQFF.

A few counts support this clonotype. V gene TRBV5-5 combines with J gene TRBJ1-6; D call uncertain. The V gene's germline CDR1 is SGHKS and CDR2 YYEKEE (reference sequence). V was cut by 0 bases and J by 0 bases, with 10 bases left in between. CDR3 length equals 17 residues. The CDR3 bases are TGTGCCAGCAGCTTGGGGACCGAGAGCTCCTATAATTCACCCCTCCACTTT. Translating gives CASSLGTESSYNSPLHF.

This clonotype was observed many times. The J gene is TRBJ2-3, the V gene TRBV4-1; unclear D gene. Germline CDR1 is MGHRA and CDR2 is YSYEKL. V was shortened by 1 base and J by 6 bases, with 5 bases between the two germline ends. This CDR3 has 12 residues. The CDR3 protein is CASSQVADTQYF. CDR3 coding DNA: TGCGCCAGCAGCCAAGTAGCTGATACGCAGTATTTT.

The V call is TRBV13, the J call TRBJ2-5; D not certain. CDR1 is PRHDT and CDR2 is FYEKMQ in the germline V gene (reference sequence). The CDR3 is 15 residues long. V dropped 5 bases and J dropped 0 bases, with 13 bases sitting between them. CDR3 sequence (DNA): TGTGCCAGCAGCCCCAGGAGTTGGTACCAAGAGACCCAGTACTTC. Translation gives CASSPRSWYQETQYF.

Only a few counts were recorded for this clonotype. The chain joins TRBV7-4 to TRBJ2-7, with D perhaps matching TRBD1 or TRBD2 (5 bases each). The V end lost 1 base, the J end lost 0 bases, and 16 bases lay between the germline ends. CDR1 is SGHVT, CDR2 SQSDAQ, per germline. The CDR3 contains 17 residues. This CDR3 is CASSLEVRDGTSYEQYF. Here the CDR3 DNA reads TGTGCCAGCAGCTTAGAGGTCCGGGACGGGACCTCCTACGAGCAGTACTTC.

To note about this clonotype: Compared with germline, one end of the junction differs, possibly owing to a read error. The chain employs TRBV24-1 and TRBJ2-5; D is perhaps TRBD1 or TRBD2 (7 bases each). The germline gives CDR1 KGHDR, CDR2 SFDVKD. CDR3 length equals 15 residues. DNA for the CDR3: TGTGCCACCAGTGGCCTCAGGGGGGGAACCTACGAGCAGTGCTTC. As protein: CATSGLRGGTYEQCF.

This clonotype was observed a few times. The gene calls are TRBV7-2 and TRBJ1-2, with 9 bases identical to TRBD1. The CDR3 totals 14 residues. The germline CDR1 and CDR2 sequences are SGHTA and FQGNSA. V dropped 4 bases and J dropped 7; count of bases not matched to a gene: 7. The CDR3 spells CASSSDRGFGGYTF. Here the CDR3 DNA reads TGTGCCAGCAGCTCGGACAGGGGTTTCGGTGGCTACACCTTC. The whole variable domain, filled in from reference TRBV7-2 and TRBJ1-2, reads GAGVSQSPSNKVTEKGKDVELRCDPISGHTALYWYRQSLGQGLEFLIYFQGNSAPDKSGLPSDRFSAERTGGSVSTLTIQRTQQEDSAVYLCASSSDRGFGGYTFGSGTRLTVV.

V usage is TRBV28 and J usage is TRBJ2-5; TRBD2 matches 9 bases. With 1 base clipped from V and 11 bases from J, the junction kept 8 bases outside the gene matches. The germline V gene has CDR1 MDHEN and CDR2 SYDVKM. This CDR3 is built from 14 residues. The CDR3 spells CASSLSGTSWKQYF. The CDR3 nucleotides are TGTGCCAGCAGTTTATCCGGGACTAGCTGGAAGCAGTACTTC.

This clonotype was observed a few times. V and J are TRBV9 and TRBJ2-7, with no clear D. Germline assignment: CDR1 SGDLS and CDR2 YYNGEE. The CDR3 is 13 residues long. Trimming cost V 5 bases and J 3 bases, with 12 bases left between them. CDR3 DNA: TGTGCCAGCAGTTCGGCCCCAGGCTACGAGCAGTACTTC. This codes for CASSSAPGYEQYF.

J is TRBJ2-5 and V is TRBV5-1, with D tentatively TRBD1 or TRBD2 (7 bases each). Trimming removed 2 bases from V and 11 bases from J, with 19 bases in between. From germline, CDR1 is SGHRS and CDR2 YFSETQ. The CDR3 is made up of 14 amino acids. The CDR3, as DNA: TGCGCCAGCAGCTTACAGGTCCAGGGGGGGGAGCAGTACTTC. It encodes CASSLQVQGGEQYF. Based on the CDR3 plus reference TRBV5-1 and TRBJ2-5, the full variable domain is KAGVTQTPRYLIKTRGQQVTLSCSPISGHRSVSWYQQTPGQGLQFLFEYFSETQRNKGNFPGRFSGRQFSNSRSEMNVSTLELGDSALYLCASSLQVQGGEQYFGPGTRLLVL.

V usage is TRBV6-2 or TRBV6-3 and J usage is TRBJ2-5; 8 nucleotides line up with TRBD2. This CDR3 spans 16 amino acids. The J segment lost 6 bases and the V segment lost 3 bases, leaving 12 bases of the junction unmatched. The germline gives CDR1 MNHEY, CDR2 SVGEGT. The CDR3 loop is CASSYWRGALVQTQYF. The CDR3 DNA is TGTGCCAGCAGTTATTGGCGGGGGGCCCTCGTGCAGACCCAGTACTTC.

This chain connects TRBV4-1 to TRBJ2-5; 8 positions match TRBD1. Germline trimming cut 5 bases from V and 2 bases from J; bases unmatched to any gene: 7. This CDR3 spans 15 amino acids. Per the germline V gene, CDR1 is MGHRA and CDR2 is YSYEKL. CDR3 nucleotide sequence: TGCGCCAGCAGCGCCCGGGACAGGATACAAGAGACCCAGTACTTC. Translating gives CASSARDRIQETQYF.

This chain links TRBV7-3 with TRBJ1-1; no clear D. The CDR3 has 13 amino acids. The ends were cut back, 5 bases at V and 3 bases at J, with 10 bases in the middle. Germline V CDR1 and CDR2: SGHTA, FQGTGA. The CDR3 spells CASSLNMHTEAFF. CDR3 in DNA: TGTGCCAGCAGCCTCAATATGCACACTGAAGCTTTCTTT.

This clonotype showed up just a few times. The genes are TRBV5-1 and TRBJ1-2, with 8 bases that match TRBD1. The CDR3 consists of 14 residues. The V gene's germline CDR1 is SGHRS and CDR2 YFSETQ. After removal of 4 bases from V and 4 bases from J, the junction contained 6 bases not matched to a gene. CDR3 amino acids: CASSPGDRGYGYTF. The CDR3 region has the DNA TGCGCCAGCAGCCCCGGTGACAGGGGCTATGGCTACACCTTC.

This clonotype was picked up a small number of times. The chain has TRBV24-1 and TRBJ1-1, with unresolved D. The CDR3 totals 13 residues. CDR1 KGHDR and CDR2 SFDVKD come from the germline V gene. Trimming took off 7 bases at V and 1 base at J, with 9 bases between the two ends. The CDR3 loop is CATSLGRNTEAFF. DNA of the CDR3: TGTGCCACCAGCCTTGGACGGAACACTGAAGCTTTCTTT.

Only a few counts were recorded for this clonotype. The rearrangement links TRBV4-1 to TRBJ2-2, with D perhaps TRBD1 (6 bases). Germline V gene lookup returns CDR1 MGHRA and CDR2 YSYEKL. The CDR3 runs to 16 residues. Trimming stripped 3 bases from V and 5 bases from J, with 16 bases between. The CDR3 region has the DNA TGCGCCAGCAGCCACCCTATGGGGGCACGGACCGGGGAGCTGTTTTTT. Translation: CASSHPMGARTGELFF.

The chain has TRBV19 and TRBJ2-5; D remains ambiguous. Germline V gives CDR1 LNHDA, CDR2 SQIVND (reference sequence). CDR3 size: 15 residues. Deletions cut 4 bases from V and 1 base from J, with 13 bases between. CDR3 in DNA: TGTGCCAGTAGTAAATACTTTCTACCCCAAGAGACCCAGTACTTC. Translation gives CASSKYFLPQETQYF.

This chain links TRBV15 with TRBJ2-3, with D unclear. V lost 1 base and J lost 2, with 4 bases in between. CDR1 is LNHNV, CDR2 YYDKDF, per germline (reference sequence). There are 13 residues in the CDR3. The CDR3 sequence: CATSRAFTDTQYF. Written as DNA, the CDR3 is TGTGCCACCAGCAGAGCTTTCACAGATACGCAGTATTTT. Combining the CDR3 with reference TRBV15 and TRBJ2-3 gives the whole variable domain DAMVIQNPRYQVTQFGKPVTLSCSQTLNHNVMYWYQQKSSQAPKLLFHYYDKDFNNEADTPDNFQSRRPNTSFCFLDIRSPGLGDTAMYLCATSRAFTDTQYFGPGTRLTVL.

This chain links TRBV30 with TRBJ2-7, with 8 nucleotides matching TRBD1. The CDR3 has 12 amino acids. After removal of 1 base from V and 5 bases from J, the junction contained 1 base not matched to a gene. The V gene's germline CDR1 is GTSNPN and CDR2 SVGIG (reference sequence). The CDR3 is CAWSATGDEQYF. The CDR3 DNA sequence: TGTGCCTGGAGTGCGACAGGGGACGAGCAGTACTTC.

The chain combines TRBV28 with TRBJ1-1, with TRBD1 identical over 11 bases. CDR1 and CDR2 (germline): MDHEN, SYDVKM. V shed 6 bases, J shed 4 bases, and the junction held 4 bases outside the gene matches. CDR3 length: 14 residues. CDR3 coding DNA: TGTGCCAGCAGGTGGACAGGGGGCAGCACTGAAGCTTTCTTT. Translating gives CASRWTGGSTEAFF.

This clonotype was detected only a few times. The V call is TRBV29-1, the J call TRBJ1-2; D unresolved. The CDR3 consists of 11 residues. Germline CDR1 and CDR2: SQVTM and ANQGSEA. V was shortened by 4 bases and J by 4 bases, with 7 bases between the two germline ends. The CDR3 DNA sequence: TGCAGCGTTGTAAAGGGCTATGGCTACACCTTC. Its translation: CSVVKGYGYTF.

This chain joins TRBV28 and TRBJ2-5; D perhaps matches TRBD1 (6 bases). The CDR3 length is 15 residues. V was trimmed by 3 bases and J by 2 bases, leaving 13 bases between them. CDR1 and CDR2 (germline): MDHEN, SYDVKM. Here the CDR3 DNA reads TGTGCCAGCAGTTTGCCTGACAGGTCTCAAGAGACCCAGTACTTC. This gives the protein CASSLPDRSQETQYF.

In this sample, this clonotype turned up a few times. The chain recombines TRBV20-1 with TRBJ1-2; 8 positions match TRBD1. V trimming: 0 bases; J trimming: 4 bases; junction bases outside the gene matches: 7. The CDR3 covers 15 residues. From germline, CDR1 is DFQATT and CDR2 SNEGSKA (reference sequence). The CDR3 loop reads CSARDPGGMTYGYTF. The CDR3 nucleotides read TGCAGTGCTAGAGATCCAGGGGGCATGACCTATGGCTACACCTTC.